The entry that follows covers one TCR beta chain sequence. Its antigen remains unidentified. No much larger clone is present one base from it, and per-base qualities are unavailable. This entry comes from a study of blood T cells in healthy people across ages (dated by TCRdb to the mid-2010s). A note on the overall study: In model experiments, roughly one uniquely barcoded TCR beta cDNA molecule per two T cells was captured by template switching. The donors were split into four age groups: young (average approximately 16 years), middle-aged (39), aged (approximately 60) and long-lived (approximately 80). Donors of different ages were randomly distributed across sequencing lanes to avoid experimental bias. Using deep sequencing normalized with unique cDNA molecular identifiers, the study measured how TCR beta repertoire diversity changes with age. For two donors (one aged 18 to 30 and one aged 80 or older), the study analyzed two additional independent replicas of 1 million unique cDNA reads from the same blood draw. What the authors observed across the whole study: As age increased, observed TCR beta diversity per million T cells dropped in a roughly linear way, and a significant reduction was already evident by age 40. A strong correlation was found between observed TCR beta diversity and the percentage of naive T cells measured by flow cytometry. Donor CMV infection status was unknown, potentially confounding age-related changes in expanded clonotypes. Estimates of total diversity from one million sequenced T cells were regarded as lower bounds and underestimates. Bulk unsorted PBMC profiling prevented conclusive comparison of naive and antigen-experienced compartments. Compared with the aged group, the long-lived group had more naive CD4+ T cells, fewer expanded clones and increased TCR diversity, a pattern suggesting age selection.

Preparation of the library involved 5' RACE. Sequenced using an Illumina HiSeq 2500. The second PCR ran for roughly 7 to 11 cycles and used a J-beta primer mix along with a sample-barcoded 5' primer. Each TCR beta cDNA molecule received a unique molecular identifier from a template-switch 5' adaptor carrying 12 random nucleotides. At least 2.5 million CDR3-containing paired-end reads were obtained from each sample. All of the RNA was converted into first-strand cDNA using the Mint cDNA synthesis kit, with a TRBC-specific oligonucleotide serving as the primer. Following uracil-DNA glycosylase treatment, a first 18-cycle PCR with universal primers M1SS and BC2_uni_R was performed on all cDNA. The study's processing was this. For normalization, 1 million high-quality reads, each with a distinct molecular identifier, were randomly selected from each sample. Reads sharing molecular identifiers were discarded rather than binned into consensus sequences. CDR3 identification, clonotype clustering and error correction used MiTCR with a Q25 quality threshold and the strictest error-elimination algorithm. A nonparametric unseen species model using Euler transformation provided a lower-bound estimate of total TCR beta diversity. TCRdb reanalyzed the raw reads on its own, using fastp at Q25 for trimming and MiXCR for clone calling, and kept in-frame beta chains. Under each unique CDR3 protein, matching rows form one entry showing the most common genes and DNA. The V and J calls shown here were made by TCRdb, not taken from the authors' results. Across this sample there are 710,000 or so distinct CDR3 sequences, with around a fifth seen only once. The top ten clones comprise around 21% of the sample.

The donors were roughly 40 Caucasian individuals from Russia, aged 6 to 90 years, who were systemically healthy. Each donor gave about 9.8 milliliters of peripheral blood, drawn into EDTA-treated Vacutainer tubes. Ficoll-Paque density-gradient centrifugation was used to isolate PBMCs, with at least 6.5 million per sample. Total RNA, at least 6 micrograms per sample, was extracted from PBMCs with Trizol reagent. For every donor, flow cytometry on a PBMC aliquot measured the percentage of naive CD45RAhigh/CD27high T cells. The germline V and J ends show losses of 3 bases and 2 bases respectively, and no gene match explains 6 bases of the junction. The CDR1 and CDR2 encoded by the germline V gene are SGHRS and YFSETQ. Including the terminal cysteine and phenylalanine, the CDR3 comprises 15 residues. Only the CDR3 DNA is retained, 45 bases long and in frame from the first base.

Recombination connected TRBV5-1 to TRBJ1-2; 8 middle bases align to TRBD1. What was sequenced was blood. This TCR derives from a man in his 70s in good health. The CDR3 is CASSSGTGQNYGYTF. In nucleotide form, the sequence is TGCGCCAGCAGCTCTGGGACAGGACAAAACTATGGCTACACCTTC.